This T cell receptor beta chain was retrieved from a study of read filtering for tumor transcriptome and immune sequencing. Findings and limits, study-wide: Compared with RNA-seq, IR-seq gave much higher clonotype depth and reliability.

This clonotype showed up just once. Its target is not known. This sequence is one base from a far larger clone and is likely a read error. Sampling of bone marrow took place during active disease in every patient. The germline V gene encodes CDR1 MNHEY and CDR2 SVGEGT. The CDR3 runs 16 residues. This library used roughly 400 ng RNA and molecular barcoded adaptors spanning alpha/delta and beta/gamma chains. TCRdb re-called the reads with MiXCR, one entry per CDR3 protein. Among tens of thousands of distinct CDR3 sequences listed, approximately 19% were seen once. This TCR was recovered from a donor at least 40 years old with multiple myeloma. The sample consisted of a population of CD138-negative cells sorted from bone marrow. The chain is built from TRBV6-2 or TRBV6-3 and TRBJ2-3; maybe TRBD1 (6 bases). The closer fit of TRBJ1-5 to the DNA end suggests the J call may be wrong. As DNA, the CDR3 is TGTGCCAGCTCATCACTTTCCGAGGACAGCACAGATACGCAGCATTTT. Residues: CASSSLSEDSTDTQHF.